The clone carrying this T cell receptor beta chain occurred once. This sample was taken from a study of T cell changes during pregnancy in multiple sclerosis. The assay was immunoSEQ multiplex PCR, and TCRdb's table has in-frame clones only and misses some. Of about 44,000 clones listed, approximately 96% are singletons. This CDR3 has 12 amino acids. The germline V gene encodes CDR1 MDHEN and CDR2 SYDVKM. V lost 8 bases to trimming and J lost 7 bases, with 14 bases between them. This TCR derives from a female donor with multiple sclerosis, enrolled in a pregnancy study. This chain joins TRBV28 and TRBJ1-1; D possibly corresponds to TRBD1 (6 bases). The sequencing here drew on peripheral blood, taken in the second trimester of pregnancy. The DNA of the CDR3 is TGTGCCAGCGGGTACTCGGACAGTGAAGCTTTCTTT. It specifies CASGYSDSEAFF.